Sequencing of this T cell receptor beta chain was carried out in a study of neoadjuvant anti-PD-1 for oral cavity cancer. This clone was detected a few times. Clones were sequenced by immunoSEQ multiplex PCR, and TCRdb holds only the in-frame ones, with some missing. Of approximately 83,000 clones in the sample, under 85% were seen once. The CDR3 consists of 11 residues. Per the germline V gene, CDR1 is DFQATT and CDR2 is SNEGSKA (reference sequence). V is TRBV20-1 and J is TRBJ2-7; TRBD1 might be the D (6 bases). Material: PBMCs, obtained before nivolumab (anti-PD-1) treatment. This sequence originates from a person aged 40-85 years with oral cavity squamous cell carcinoma. DNA of the CDR3: TGCGGCACCCGGGACATCTACGAGCAGTACTTC. As protein: CGTRDIYEQYF.